This T cell receptor beta chain was captured in a study of cytomegalovirus exposure and HLA in healthy donors. Study conclusions and caveats: Later analysis identified a missense DCLRE1C variant that was linked to TCR beta V- and J-gene trimming.

There are a few counts of this clone. Its antigen is unknown. Use of 60 Vbeta and 13 Jbeta primers characterized the PCR. The protocol was immunoSEQ multiplex PCR, while the TCRdb copy is restricted to in-frame clones and leaves out a portion. The sample contains roughly 100,000 clones, roughly 13% of which appear only once. The CDR3 loop spans 13 amino acids. The germline V gene encodes CDR1 SQVTM and CDR2 ANQGSEA. With 6 bases clipped from V and 8 bases from J, the junction kept 12 bases outside the gene matches. Sequenced: PBMCs. This chain connects TRBV29-1 to TRBJ1-2; 7 nucleotides align to TRBD1. The TCR originated in a man aged 35 to 55 in good health and CMV-seropositive. DNA for the CDR3: TGCAGCGTCCAACCTAGGGGGCGGGGAGGCTACACCTTC. Translating gives CSVQPRGRGGYTF.